Below are 27 T cell receptor beta chains sequenced from a single sample in a study of blood T cells in healthy people across ages. A second PCR of about 6 to 11 cycles used a sample-barcoded 5' primer and a J-beta primer mix. TCRdb re-derived calls from the 5' RACE reads in MiXCR, one entry per CDR3 protein. The data contain 1.5 million to 2 million distinct CDR3 sequences, around 48% of them singletons. The sequenced sample was blood. These receptors all stem from a woman between 40 and 55 years old in good health.

The chain employs TRBV9 and TRBJ2-1; the match to TRBD2 covers 7 bases. From germline, CDR1 is SGDLS and CDR2 YYNGEE. V lost 3 bases and J lost 9; bases outside the gene matches: 6. This CDR3 region has 13 residues. CDR3 in DNA: TGTGCCAGCAGCGAGCCGGGGAGGGTTGAGCAGTTCTTC. It specifies CASSEPGRVEQFF.

Here the CDR3 DNA reads TGTGCCAGCAGCGAGGGGGGGAGGGGTTTTGGAGAGACCCAGTACTTC. It codes for CASSEGGRGFGETQYF. The gene calls are TRBV9 and TRBJ2-5; D perhaps matches TRBD2 (7 bases). The germline gives CDR1 SGDLS, CDR2 YYNGEE. Between the trimmed V and J ends, which lost 3 bases and 4 bases, there was a span of 19 bases. The length of the CDR3 is 16 residues.

The gene calls are TRBV7-2 and TRBJ2-5, with a weak D call TRBD2 (7 bases). The DNA end is more similar to TRBJ2-7, so the J call may be wrong. The CDR3 runs 16 residues. In germline, CDR1 is SGHTA, CDR2 FQGNSA. The CDR3 loop is CASSRQPGGGASEQYF. CDR3 nucleotides: TGTGCCAGCAGCCGCCAACCTGGGGGGGGGGCCTCCGAGCAGTACTTC.

The sample holds a few counts of this clonotype. The chain has TRBV6-5 and TRBJ2-7; no clear D gene. The CDR3 has 13 residues. V was cut by 6 bases and J by 6 bases, with 15 bases left in between. The germline V gene has CDR1 MNHEY and CDR2 SVGAGI. The CDR3 protein is CASRSPGTVEQYF. The CDR3, as DNA: TGTGCCAGCAGGAGCCCCGGAACGGTCGAGCAGTACTTC.

The table lists this clonotype with a few counts. Here the CDR3 reads CASSQDSGTGGAEQYF. In nucleotides, the CDR3 is TGTGCCAGCAGCCAAGATTCCGGGACAGGAGGCGCCGAGCAGTACTTC. V and J are TRBV4-2 and TRBJ2-5; 8 bases line up with TRBD1. The DNA matches TRBJ2-7 better at its end, which makes the J call doubtful. The CDR3 has 16 amino acids. Germline assignment: CDR1 LGHNA and CDR2 YNFKEQ.

This clonotype was observed a few times. The V call is TRBV6-1, the J call TRBJ2-5, with D tentatively TRBD1 or TRBD2 (5 bases each). V lost 7 bases, J lost 4 bases, and 10 bases lay in between. The CDR3 is 12 residues long. Per germline, CDR1 MNHNS and CDR2 SASEGT. The CDR3 reads CASTTGPETQYF. In nucleotides, the CDR3 is TGTGCCAGCACCACGGGACCAGAGACCCAGTACTTC.

This clonotype was observed a few times. The chain recombines TRBV20-1 with TRBJ1-5; D possibly corresponds to TRBD1 (5 bases). The CDR3 spans 15 residues. The V and J ends lost 5 bases and 4 bases respectively, with 18 bases between them. From germline, CDR1 is DFQATT and CDR2 SNEGSKA (reference sequence). The CDR3 sequence is CSAPPRRAPNQPQHF. In DNA, the CDR3 is TGCAGTGCTCCGCCCCGCAGGGCTCCAAATCAGCCCCAGCATTTT.

V and J are TRBV7-2 and TRBJ1-1; D is unclear. CDR1 and CDR2 (germline): SGHTA, FQGNSA. The CDR3 length is 14 residues. With 1 base removed from V and 1 base from J, the gap between germline ends came to 7 bases. The CDR3 sequence is CASSLVSPNTEAFF. The CDR3 nucleotides read TGTGCCAGCAGCTTAGTTTCCCCGAACACTGAAGCTTTCTTT.

The chain has TRBV12-3 or TRBV12-4 and TRBJ2-3; D is unclear. V was shortened by 6 bases and J by 2 bases, with 18 bases between the two germline ends. The CDR3 extends over 16 amino acids. The CDR3 DNA sequence: TGTGCCAGCAGGGTACGGGCGGTGGGTTCCACAGATACGCAGTATTTT. Protein sequence: CASRVRAVGSTDTQYF.

In this sample, this clonotype turned up a few times. The chain combines TRBV20-1 with TRBJ2-5; D may be TRBD1 (5 bases). The germline V gene encodes CDR1 DFQATT and CDR2 SNEGSKA (reference sequence). The CDR3 loop spans 12 amino acids. With 6 bases removed from V and 5 bases from J, the gap between germline ends came to 13 bases. The CDR3 spells CSAKRGRETQYF. The CDR3 DNA reads TGCAGTGCAAAAAGGGGTCGGGAGACCCAGTACTTC.

V usage is TRBV20-1 and J usage is TRBJ2-2; D gene uncertain. Germline CDR1 DFQATT, CDR2 SNEGSKA (reference sequence). The CDR3 spans 13 residues. With 6 bases removed from V and 0 bases from J, the gap between germline ends came to 8 bases. CDR3 region: CSAPRANTGELFF. The CDR3 DNA is TGCAGTGCCCCCCGCGCGAACACCGGGGAGCTGTTTTTT.

Written as DNA, the CDR3 is TGTGCCAGCAGCTTTGGGGTCATGGAGACCCAGTACTTC. Translation: CASSFGVMETQYF. This chain uses TRBV7-2 with TRBJ2-7; D is ambiguous. The DNA matches TRBJ2-5 better at its end, which makes the J call doubtful. The CDR3 totals 13 residues. Germline lookup yields CDR1 SGHTA and CDR2 FQGNSA.

The chain has TRBV5-1 and TRBJ1-1, with a possible D match to TRBD1 (5 bases). The V and J ends lost 3 bases and 5 bases respectively, with 14 bases between them. The CDR3 length is 14 residues. CDR1 is SGHRS and CDR2 is YFSETQ in the germline V gene. The CDR3, as DNA: TGCGCCAGCAGCTGGGGGGAGATAGGGACTGAAGCTTTCTTT. Translating it yields CASSWGEIGTEAFF.

This clonotype was seen more than once but under ten times. The chain couples TRBV9 to TRBJ2-1; 12 bases fit TRBD2. The V gene's germline CDR1 is SGDLS and CDR2 YYNGEE. The V gene end was trimmed by 3 bases and the J gene end by 8 bases; junction bases not matched to a gene: 9. There are 16 residues in the CDR3. The CDR3 sequence: CASSGASGGAFDEQFF. The CDR3 DNA sequence: TGTGCCAGCAGCGGGGCTAGCGGGGGGGCTTTCGATGAGCAGTTCTTC.

The gene calls are TRBV20-1 and TRBJ2-7; tentatively, D is TRBD1 or TRBD2 (6 bases each). From germline, CDR1 is DFQATT and CDR2 SNEGSKA (reference sequence). This CDR3 contains 15 residues. V dropped 6 bases and J dropped 2 bases, with 20 bases sitting between them. In DNA form, the CDR3 reads TGCAGTGCCAGGACTAACGGGGGCCTTACCTACGAGCAGTACTTC. Its translation: CSARTNGGLTYEQYF.

This clonotype has a handful of counts. The chain carries TRBV7-2 and TRBJ2-7; D is uncertain. The CDR3 sequence is 14 residues long. V gave up 3 bases and J gave up 6 bases, with 15 bases separating them. Germline CDR1 SGHTA, CDR2 FQGNSA. Here the CDR3 reads CASSFSGFASEQYF. The DNA of the CDR3 is TGTGCCAGCAGCTTTTCCGGGTTCGCCTCCGAGCAGTACTTC. The whole variable domain, filled in from reference TRBV7-2 and TRBJ2-7, reads GAGVSQSPSNKVTEKGKDVELRCDPISGHTALYWYRQSLGQGLEFLIYFQGNSAPDKSGLPSDRFSAERTGGSVSTLTIQRTQQEDSAVYLCASSFSGFASEQYFGPGTRLTVT.

The rearrangement joins TRBV6-4 to TRBJ2-3, with unresolved D. Germline CDR1 and CDR2: MRHNA and SNTAGT. V was pared by 6 bases and J by 4 bases, with 14 bases between. This CDR3 has 14 residues. This CDR3 is CASRPEVVSDTQYF. DNA of the CDR3: TGTGCCAGCAGACCCGAAGTGGTATCAGATACGCAGTATTTT.

J is TRBJ2-7 and V is TRBV27; tentative D call: TRBD1 (6 bases). V dropped 5 bases and J dropped 2 bases, with 10 bases sitting between them. The CDR3 has 13 residues. Germline CDR1 and CDR2: MNHEY and SMNVEV (reference sequence). CDR3: CASSAQGTYEQYF. The CDR3 nucleotides read TGTGCCAGCAGTGCACAGGGTACCTACGAGCAGTACTTC.

V is TRBV27 and J is TRBJ1-4; D gene unclear. CDR3 length equals 13 residues. The germline V gene encodes CDR1 MNHEY and CDR2 SMNVEV (reference sequence). The V end lost 8 bases, the J end lost 4 bases, and 11 bases lay between the germline ends. Here the CDR3 DNA reads TGTGCCAGCGGAAGAGAGTTTAATGAAAAACTGTTTTTT. Protein product: CASGREFNEKLFF.

The rearrangement uses TRBV6-5 and TRBJ2-1; D call uncertain. Germline V gene lookup returns CDR1 MNHEY and CDR2 SVGAGI. The CDR3 contains 16 residues. V dropped 0 bases and J dropped 10 bases, with 19 bases sitting between them. CDR3 bases: TGTGCCAGCAGTTACTCGATTATAGGCGGTGCTGGAGAGCAGTTCTTC. Translation: CASSYSIIGGAGEQFF.

This chain connects TRBV6-5 to TRBJ2-3; no firm D call. The CDR3 extends over 14 amino acids. CDR1 MNHEY and CDR2 SVGAGI come from the germline V gene. Trimming pared 1 base from V and 2 bases from J, leaving 7 bases between. CDR3 amino acids: CASSYWADTDTQYF. In DNA, the CDR3 is TGTGCCAGCAGTTACTGGGCCGACACAGATACGCAGTATTTT.

V usage is TRBV7-2 and J usage is TRBJ1-2; 9 positions match TRBD1. The CDR3 runs 17 residues. The germline CDR1 and CDR2 sequences are SGHTA and FQGNSA. V lost 5 bases, J lost 4 bases, and 14 bases stayed unmatched. The CDR3 spells CASSQQRMLGQGYGYTF. The DNA of the CDR3 is TGTGCCAGCAGCCAGCAACGTATGTTGGGACAGGGCTATGGCTACACCTTC.

This chain links TRBV28 with TRBJ2-1; the D gene is possibly TRBD1 (8 bases). Near its end, the DNA agrees better with TRBJ2-7, so the J call may be wrong. The CDR3 is 15 residues long. In germline, CDR1 is MDHEN, CDR2 SYDVKM. The DNA for the CDR3 is TGTGCCAGCAGCACAGGGGGGGGTTTCTACAATGAGCAGTACTTC. It is translated as CASSTGGGFYNEQYF.

This sequence joins TRBV27 and TRBJ2-1, with TRBD1 identical over 7 bases. CDR3 length equals 14 residues. Trimming took 6 bases from V and 7 from J; bases not matched to a gene: 9. Germline V gives CDR1 MNHEY, CDR2 SMNVEV (reference sequence). The CDR3 loop reads CASSQTGDWNEQFF. The CDR3 region has the DNA TGTGCCAGCAGCCAAACAGGGGATTGGAATGAGCAGTTCTTC.

This rearrangement joins TRBV2 to TRBJ1-2, with 9 positions matching TRBD1. Germline V CDR1 and CDR2: SNHLY, FYNNEI. CDR3 length equals 15 residues. Losses at the gene ends were 7 bases for V and 5 bases for J; bases not matched to a gene: 11. CDR3 protein: CASTPGQGSWYGYTF. The CDR3 DNA reads TGTGCCAGCACCCCGGGACAGGGCTCATGGTATGGCTACACCTTC.

The V and J genes are TRBV28 and TRBJ1-5, with D possibly TRBD1 on 5 matching bases. With 4 bases removed from V and 0 bases from J, the gap between germline ends came to 13 bases. Germline V gives CDR1 MDHEN, CDR2 SYDVKM. This CDR3 has 16 residues. The chain's CDR3 is CASSSRTTVSNQPQHF. CDR3 coding DNA: TGTGCCAGCAGTTCACGAACGACAGTTAGCAATCAGCCCCAGCATTTT.

This chain links TRBV7-2 with TRBJ2-3; D gene unclear. Trimming removed 5 bases at V and 5 bases at J, with 11 bases between. CDR3 length: 13 amino acids. In germline, CDR1 is SGHTA, CDR2 FQGNSA. CDR3 bases: TGTGCCAGCAGCCTCCGGAGTCTAGATACGCAGTATTTT. Translation: CASSLRSLDTQYF.